The 28 T cell receptor beta chains in this list originate from one sample, sequenced in a study of T cell repertoires in aging, cancer and after chemotherapy. The template was genomic DNA from peripheral blood, not RNA. Multiplex touch-down PCR with TRB-A/B primers amplified rearranged V-D-J TRB sequences. TCRdb called the multiplex PCR reads again in MiXCR, with one record for every CDR3 protein. The sample lists more than 9,500 distinct CDR3 sequences, about two fifths occurring once. The sample consisted of blood. The receptors originated from a human donor in good health.

This clonotype was counted only a few times. V is TRBV15 and J is TRBJ2-3; TRBD2 aligns across 8 bases. Germline CDR1 and CDR2: LNHNV and YYDKDF (reference sequence). This CDR3 contains 17 residues. V shed 5 bases and J 5 bases; nucleotides not matched to a gene: 15. CDR3 loop: CATSSQSLGAGGDTQYF. DNA of the CDR3: TGTGCCACCAGCTCTCAATCTCTAGGGGCGGGGGGAGATACGCAGTATTTT.

This chain joins TRBV5-1 and TRBJ2-1, with D unclear. The CDR3 contains 17 residues. In germline, CDR1 is SGHRS, CDR2 YFSETQ. The V gene lost 0 bases and the J gene lost 6 bases, with 19 bases spanning the gap. The CDR3 sequence: CASSLVSPSAFGNEQFF. The CDR3 DNA is TGCGCCAGCAGCTTGGTAAGTCCATCGGCATTCGGCAATGAGCAGTTCTTC.

The rearrangement joins TRBV6-1 to TRBJ2-1; 8 bases match TRBD2. Germline-derived CDR1 and CDR2 are MNHNS and SASEGT. The CDR3 has 15 amino acids. J was trimmed by 4 bases and V by 7 bases; bases with no gene match: 9. The CDR3 protein is CASIKGLAGYNEQFF. DNA of the CDR3: TGTGCCAGCATCAAGGGGCTAGCGGGTTACAATGAGCAGTTCTTC.

With regard to this clonotype: This may come from a read error, since a much larger clone is one base off. This chain links TRBV29-1 with TRBJ1-4; D ambiguous. The length of the CDR3 is 12 residues. The germline V gene encodes CDR1 SQVTM and CDR2 ANQGSEA. CDR3 residues: CNVVTDNEKLFF. The CDR3, as DNA: TGCAACGTTGTTACAGATAATGAAAAACTGTTTTTT. The entire variable domain, with the rest obtained from reference TRBV29-1 and TRBJ1-4, is as follows: SAVISQKPSRDICQRGTSLTIQCQVDSQVTMMFWYRQQPGQSLTLIATANQGSEATYESGFVIDKFPISRPNLTFSTLTVSNMSPEDSSIYLCNVVTDNEKLFFGSGTQLSVL.

V gene TRBV19 combines with J gene TRBJ2-7; TRBD2 might be the D (6 bases). Per the germline V gene, CDR1 is LNHDA and CDR2 is SQIVND (reference sequence). V lost 2 bases to trimming and J lost 4 bases, with 12 bases between them. The CDR3 is made up of 14 amino acids. CDR3 nucleotide sequence: TGTGCCAGTAGTATACGGGACTCTCCTTACGAGCAGTACTTC. Its translation: CASSIRDSPYEQYF.

This chain links TRBV18 with TRBJ2-7; D uncertain. Germline loops: CDR1 KGHSH, CDR2 LQKENI. V gave up 5 bases and J gave up 3 bases, with 5 bases separating them. The CDR3 consists of 11 residues. This chain's CDR3 is CASSENYEQYF. The CDR3 bases are TGTGCCAGCTCAGAGAACTACGAGCAGTACTTC.

This clonotype was recorded a few times. The gene calls are TRBV12-3 or TRBV12-4 and TRBJ2-1, with 7 bases fitting TRBD2. After removal of 5 bases from V and 3 bases from J, the junction contained 4 bases not matched to a gene. CDR3 length: 14 residues. The CDR3 region is CASSPTSVYNEQFF. In DNA form, the CDR3 reads TGTGCCAGCAGTCCAACTAGCGTCTACAATGAGCAGTTCTTC.

This chain uses TRBV6-2 or TRBV6-3 with TRBJ2-1, with D tentatively TRBD1 (5 bases). Germline values: CDR1 MNHEY, CDR2 SVGEGT. V was clipped by 8 bases and J by 1 base, with 9 bases between them. The CDR3 loop spans 13 amino acids. The CDR3 region is CASGAASYNEQFF. CDR3 DNA: TGTGCCAGCGGGGCGGCATCCTACAATGAGCAGTTCTTC.

The genes are TRBV6-5 and TRBJ2-1; 10 bases fit TRBD2. Germline CDR1 reads MNHEY; CDR2 reads SVGAGI. This CDR3 has 17 amino acids. Trimming at V came to 5 bases and at J to 3 bases, leaving 10 bases not matched to a gene. CDR3 in DNA: TGTGCCAGCAGTGAAACAAGGACTAGCGGCTTCTACAATGAGCAGTTCTTC. This gives the protein CASSETRTSGFYNEQFF.

The chain couples TRBV6-4 to TRBJ2-2; D not resolved. V lost 2 bases and J lost 2, with 3 bases in between. CDR3 length equals 13 residues. The germline V gene encodes CDR1 MRHNA and CDR2 SNTAGT. The DNA for the CDR3 is TGTGCCAGCAGTGACACTAACACCGGGGAGCTGTTTTTT. It specifies CASSDTNTGELFF.

The sample holds a few counts of this clonotype. This chain uses TRBV30 with TRBJ1-3; D is unresolved. This CDR3 is 17 amino acids long. Trimming removed 0 bases at V and 1 base at J, with 16 bases between. Germline V gives CDR1 GTSNPN, CDR2 SVGIG (reference sequence). The CDR3 region is CAWSVLGRTTSGNTIYF. CDR3 bases: TGTGCCTGGAGTGTACTCGGGAGAACTACGTCTGGAAACACCATATATTTT.

The chain recombines TRBV6-5 with TRBJ2-7; D unclear. The length of the CDR3 is 15 residues. V shed 6 bases and J shed 3 bases, with 18 bases lying between them. Germline values: CDR1 MNHEY, CDR2 SVGAGI. CDR3 sequence: CASRRKRLADYEQYF. CDR3 DNA: TGTGCCAGCAGACGAAAAAGACTCGCCGACTACGAGCAGTACTTC.

The V and J genes are TRBV18 and TRBJ2-3; D not certain. CDR1 is KGHSH, CDR2 LQKENI, per germline. This CDR3 contains 13 residues. Trimming cost V 3 bases and J 1 base, with 5 bases left between them. CDR3 sequence (DNA): TGTGCCAGCTCACCGCTGGGCACAGATACGCAGTATTTT. Protein: CASSPLGTDTQYF. Using reference TRBV18 and TRBJ2-3 for the parts outside the CDR3, the full variable domain is NAGVMQNPRHLVRRRGQEARLRCSPMKGHSHVYWYRQLPEEGLKFMVYLQKENIIDESGMPKERFSAEFPKEGPSILRIQQVVRGDSAAYFCASSPLGTDTQYFGPGTRLTVL.

The chain carries TRBV12-3 or TRBV12-4 and TRBJ2-1; 9 bases align to TRBD2. J lost 7 bases, V lost 1 base, and 5 bases had no gene match. This CDR3 contains 15 residues. The CDR3 bases are TGTGCCAGCAGTTTAGGGCTAGCGGGAACAAATGAGCAGTTCTTC. Protein: CASSLGLAGTNEQFF.

V usage is TRBV5-7 and J usage is TRBJ2-1; D unresolved. TRBV5-7 is sorted into the ORF group, with uncertain function. V dropped 0 bases and J dropped 7 bases, with 5 bases sitting between them. The CDR3 loop spans 12 amino acids. CDR3 DNA: TGTGCCAGCAGCTTGGGGCGGAATGAGCAGTTCTTC. It codes for CASSLGRNEQFF.

The table lists this clonotype with a few counts. V and J are TRBV6-2 or TRBV6-3 and TRBJ1-1, with 9 positions matching TRBD1. The CDR3 spans 13 residues. Germline V gives CDR1 MNHEY, CDR2 SVGEGT. Trimming cost V 2 bases and J 7 bases; bases outside gene matches: 2. The CDR3 is CASSYGDRVEAFF. Written as DNA, the CDR3 is TGTGCCAGCAGTTACGGGGACAGGGTTGAAGCTTTCTTT.

By proportion, this clonotype is medium-sized (0.01 to 0.1%). The chain couples TRBV11-1 to TRBJ2-5, with 7 positions matching TRBD1. Germline trimming cut 5 bases from V and 4 bases from J; bases unmatched to any gene: 10. The length of the CDR3 is 15 residues. Germline CDR1 and CDR2: SGHAT and FQDESV (reference sequence). CDR3: CASSPRWNRGETQYF. The CDR3 DNA sequence: TGTGCCAGCAGCCCTCGTTGGAACAGGGGAGAGACCCAGTACTTC.

V is TRBV18 and J is TRBJ2-3; a possible D gene is TRBD2 (5 bases). The CDR3 runs to 13 residues. Germline V gene data show CDR1 as KGHSH and CDR2 as LQKENI. V was pared by 0 bases and J by 6 bases, with 7 bases between. The DNA of the CDR3 is TGTGCCAGCTCACCACCGCCGGGGGATACGCAGTATTTT. Translated, it gives CASSPPPGDTQYF.

The chain combines TRBV5-1 with TRBJ2-5, with unresolved D. Germline V gene sequence: CDR1 SGHRS, CDR2 YFSETQ. Trimming left V 4 bases short and J 2 bases short, with 12 bases between. The CDR3 extends over 14 amino acids. In nucleotides, the CDR3 is TGCGCCAGCAGCCCCGGCCCTCCGCAAGAGACCCAGTACTTC. This sequence encodes CASSPGPPQETQYF.

Relative to its sample, this clonotype is medium-sized. The chain carries TRBV15 and TRBJ2-1; 9 positions match TRBD1. Unmatched junction bases numbered 16, after V lost 0 bases and J lost 7 bases. Looked up from germline, CDR1 is LNHNV and CDR2 is YYDKDF (reference sequence). The CDR3 is made up of 19 amino acids. Here the CDR3 DNA reads TGTGCCACCAGCAGAGACGCTCTACGAGGGACAGGGTTGCGTAATGAGCAGTTCTTC. Translation gives CATSRDALRGTGLRNEQFF.

The chain combines TRBV15 with TRBJ2-3; 11 nucleotides match TRBD1. The CDR3 contains 15 residues. From germline, CDR1 is LNHNV and CDR2 YYDKDF (reference sequence). Losses at the gene ends were 4 bases for V and 4 bases for J; bases not matched to a gene: 4. CDR3 sequence reads: CATSKPGQGADTQYF. Here the CDR3 DNA reads TGTGCCACCAGCAAACCGGGACAGGGGGCAGATACGCAGTATTTT.

This clonotype was found a few times. This chain uses TRBV30 with TRBJ2-1, with TRBD2 identical over 8 bases. The CDR3 has 16 amino acids. Looked up from germline, CDR1 is GTSNPN and CDR2 is SVGIG (reference sequence). J lost 6 bases, V lost 2 bases, and 12 bases had no gene match. The CDR3 loop reads CAWSPGTSLRLNEQFF. CDR3 DNA: TGTGCCTGGAGTCCCGGGACTAGTCTGAGACTCAATGAGCAGTTCTTC.

The chain joins TRBV28 to TRBJ2-1; TRBD1 matches at 8 bases. The germline gives CDR1 MDHEN, CDR2 SYDVKM. The CDR3 extends over 15 amino acids. With V trimmed by 5 bases and J by 7 bases, 10 bases remained unmatched. The chain's CDR3 is CASSTWTGSINEQFF. CDR3 bases: TGTGCCAGCAGTACCTGGACAGGGAGTATTAATGAGCAGTTCTTC.

The V gene is TRBV27, the J gene TRBJ1-1; TRBD1 matches at 10 bases. The trim removed 6 bases at V and 4 bases at J, leaving 8 bases unmatched. Germline V CDR1 and CDR2: MNHEY, SMNVEV (reference sequence). There are 15 residues in the CDR3. CDR3 sequence: CASSPSRTGGTEAFF. The CDR3 bases are TGTGCCAGCAGCCCCAGCCGGACAGGGGGCACTGAAGCTTTCTTT.

The chain has TRBV6-1 and TRBJ2-7; no firm D call. V lost 0 bases and J lost 0, with 12 bases in between. Germline CDR1 reads MNHNS; CDR2 reads SASEGT. The CDR3 runs to 16 residues. This CDR3 is CASSEAVAPSSYEQYF. CDR3 in DNA: TGTGCCAGCAGTGAAGCTGTGGCGCCGAGCTCCTACGAGCAGTACTTC.

The V gene is TRBV7-2, the J gene TRBJ2-2, with TRBD2 identical over 12 bases. Germline trimming cut 5 bases from V and 5 bases from J; bases unmatched to any gene: 9. This CDR3 comprises 17 residues. From germline, CDR1 is SGHTA and CDR2 FQGNSA. CDR3 sequence (DNA): TGTGCCAGCAGCCCCACCTCGACTAGCGGGAGAACCGGGGAGCTGTTTTTT. Amino acid sequence: CASSPTSTSGRTGELFF.

Regarding this clonotype: At one boundary the junction diverges from the germline segment, which might be a read error. The chain is built from TRBV10-3 and TRBJ2-2; unclear D gene. Per germline, CDR1 ENHRY and CDR2 SYGVKD. The CDR3 covers 14 residues. The CDR3: CASSDSIEAGELFF. The DNA of the CDR3 is TGTGCCAGCAGTGACTCGATCGAGGCCGGGGAGCTGTTTTTT.

This clonotype was seen only a few times. The chain employs TRBV10-3 and TRBJ2-1, with TRBD1 matching 9 bases. The CDR3 covers 17 residues. J gave up 5 bases and V 0 bases, and 8 bases lay outside the gene matches. Per germline, CDR1 ENHRY and CDR2 SYGVKD. CDR3 DNA: TGTGCCATCAGTGAGTCATCCATACAGGGGGCTGACAATGAGCAGTTCTTC. It translates to CAISESSIQGADNEQFF.